The 7 T cell receptor beta chains given below trace back to one sample, sequenced in a study of T-cell reconstitution after alpha-beta-depleted transplantation in children. During its preparation, the TCRbeta library received unique molecular identifiers. TCRdb reanalysed the PCR reads using MiXCR and keeps one entry per CDR3 protein. This sample has some 550,000 distinct CDR3 sequences, with 20% to 25% found just once. The input for sequencing was PBMCs, mostly from graft donor cells, taken 360 days after TCRalphabeta/CD19-depleted stem cell transplant. The source is a boy under three years old who had a stem cell transplant for acute myeloid leukemia, so the T cells may come from the graft donor.

Many counts were recorded for this clonotype. The chain joins TRBV2 to TRBJ2-2; D remains unclear. V gave up 4 bases and J gave up 1 base, with 7 bases separating them. The CDR3 covers 14 residues. Germline V CDR1 and CDR2: SNHLY, FYNNEI. The CDR3 protein is CASSGQRNTGELFF. The CDR3 DNA reads TGTGCCAGCAGTGGTCAGCGGAACACCGGGGAGCTGTTTTTT. Drawing the rest from reference TRBV2 and TRBJ2-2, the complete variable domain is EPEVTQTPSHQVTQMGQEVILRCVPISNHLYFYWYRQILGQKVEFLVSFYNNEISEKSEIFDDQFSVERPDGSNFTLKIRSTKLEDSAMYFCASSGQRNTGELFFGEGSRLTVL.

V usage is TRBV5-1 and J usage is TRBJ2-5; no definite D call. The V and J ends lost 0 bases and 5 bases respectively, with 14 bases between them. Germline V gene sequence: CDR1 SGHRS, CDR2 YFSETQ. The CDR3 spans 15 residues. CDR3 DNA sequence: TGCGCCAGCAGCTTGGAATTGATGGAGTCGGAGACCCAGTACTTC. Encoded protein: CASSLELMESETQYF. Filled out from reference TRBV5-1 and TRBJ2-5, the complete variable domain reads KAGVTQTPRYLIKTRGQQVTLSCSPISGHRSVSWYQQTPGQGLQFLFEYFSETQRNKGNFPGRFSGRQFSNSRSEMNVSTLELGDSALYLCASSLELMESETQYFGPGTRLLVL.

This clonotype was seen many times. The CDR3 spells CSARKQGVSYTGELFF. The CDR3 DNA is TGCAGTGCTAGGAAGCAGGGGGTCTCTTACACCGGGGAGCTGTTTTTT. The rearrangement joins TRBV20-1 to TRBJ2-2; TRBD1 agrees at 7 bases. Germline assignment: CDR1 DFQATT and CDR2 SNEGSKA (reference sequence). CDR3 length: 16 amino acids. J gave up 3 bases and V 3 bases, and 10 bases lay outside the gene matches.

V and J are TRBV4-1 and TRBJ2-1; TRBD2 might be the D (6 bases). Trimming removed 1 base from V and 9 bases from J, with 22 bases in between. Per the germline V gene, CDR1 is MGHRA and CDR2 is YSYEKL. CDR3 size: 17 residues. This CDR3 reads CASSQALRDFLIGEQFF. In DNA, the CDR3 is TGCGCCAGCAGCCAAGCCCTCCGGGACTTTTTAATCGGTGAGCAGTTCTTC.

This clonotype has a handful of counts. The genes are TRBV12-3 or TRBV12-4 and TRBJ1-1; D may be TRBD1 (6 bases). The CDR3 length is 12 residues. Trimming stripped 3 bases from V and 11 bases from J, with 13 bases between. CDR3 loop: CASSFSGVEAFF. The CDR3 coding sequence is TGTGCCAGCAGTTTTTCAGGGGTGGAGGCTTTCTTT.

This clonotype was observed a few times. This chain joins TRBV6-1 and TRBJ1-3; D is uncertain. Trimming left V 10 bases short and J 0 bases short, with 13 bases between. CDR1 is MNHNS and CDR2 is SASEGT in the germline V gene. The CDR3 extends over 14 amino acids. The CDR3 DNA follows: TGTGCCACCAAACCGACGGCCTCTGGAAACACCATATATTTT. It translates to CATKPTASGNTIYF.

This clonotype was recorded at least ten times. V and J are TRBV4-1 and TRBJ1-6, with D unclear. CDR1 MGHRA and CDR2 YSYEKL come from the germline V gene. This CDR3 has 17 amino acids. Trimming took off 1 base at V and 2 bases at J, with 12 bases between the two ends. This chain's CDR3 is CASSQGFGDPYNSPLHF. CDR3 DNA sequence: TGCGCCAGCAGCCAAGGGTTCGGGGATCCCTATAATTCACCCCTCCACTTT.